The 32 T cell receptor beta chains given below trace back to one sample, sequenced in a study of blood T cells in healthy people across ages (dated by TCRdb to between 2014 and 2017). Receptor libraries were prepared by 5' RACE. The instrument given in TCRdb is Illumina HiSeq 2500. A second PCR of about 6 to 11 cycles was performed with a sample-barcoded 5' primer and a J-beta primer mix. TCRdb reanalyzed the raw reads on its own, using fastp at Q25 for trimming and MiXCR for clone calling, and kept in-frame beta chains. Each CDR3 protein appears once, grouped with its most common genes and DNA. This sample has 730,000 or so distinct CDR3 sequences in its table, and around 46% of those were observed once. The ten largest account for more than 20% of the sample. The sample comprised blood. These receptors all come from an older woman in good health.

This clonotype was found many times. The genes are TRBV4-2 and TRBJ2-1, with 9 bases that match TRBD2. After removal of 4 bases from V and 4 bases from J, the junction contained 8 bases not matched to a gene. The CDR3 covers 16 residues. The germline gives CDR1 LGHNA, CDR2 YNFKEQ. The CDR3 DNA reads TGTGCCAGCAGCCGAGCCGGGACTAGCAATTACAATGAGCAGTTCTTC. Translation: CASSRAGTSNYNEQFF.

The chain carries TRBV27 and TRBJ2-3; TRBD2 aligns across 11 bases. V shed 3 bases and J 8 bases; nucleotides not matched to a gene: 7. This CDR3 has 15 amino acids. Germline lookup yields CDR1 MNHEY and CDR2 SMNVEV (reference sequence). The CDR3 reads CASSFEVAGGSTQYF. CDR3 sequence (DNA): TGTGCCAGCAGTTTTGAAGTAGCGGGGGGGTCTACGCAGTATTTT.

This sequence joins TRBV6-5 and TRBJ1-1; D is possibly TRBD1 (5 bases). V was trimmed by 2 bases and J by 6 bases, leaving 16 bases between them. The length of the CDR3 is 15 residues. Germline loops: CDR1 MNHEY, CDR2 SVGAGI. This CDR3 is CASSYLAGSMAEAFF. CDR3 bases: TGTGCCAGCAGTTACCTGGCAGGGAGCATGGCTGAAGCTTTCTTT.

On this clonotype itself: Mismatch with germline at one junction end may stem from a read error. This chain links TRBV12-3 or TRBV12-4 with TRBJ2-1; weak D call: TRBD1 (6 bases). CDR3 length: 16 amino acids. CDR3: CASSLGQGSSCNEQFF. CDR3 sequence (DNA): TGTGCCAGCAGTTTAGGCCAGGGGAGCTCCTGCAATGAGCAGTTCTTC.

CDR3 DNA sequence: TGCAGTGCTAGTTCAGGGGTTCCAGATACGCAGTATTTT. It yields the protein CSASSGVPDTQYF. The chain employs TRBV20-1 and TRBJ2-3; D may be TRBD1 (6 bases). There are 13 residues in the CDR3. Between the trimmed V and J ends, which lost 3 bases and 4 bases, there was a span of 11 bases. Germline V gene data show CDR1 as DFQATT and CDR2 as SNEGSKA (reference sequence).

The V call is TRBV7-2, the J call TRBJ1-5; D not certain. The CDR3 is 15 residues long. Germline assignment: CDR1 SGHTA and CDR2 FQGNSA. V lost 5 bases and J 3 bases, leaving 14 bases between the germline ends. The DNA for the CDR3 is TGTGCCAGCAGCCCCCCCCCTGGCAACAATCAGCCCCAGCATTTT. This codes for CASSPPPGNNQPQHF.

The chain carries TRBV7-9 and TRBJ1-1, with D maybe TRBD1 (6 bases). The CDR3 is 16 amino acids. V was cut by 2 bases and J by 6 bases, with 19 bases left in between. Germline loops: CDR1 SEHNR, CDR2 FQNEAQ (reference sequence). The CDR3 region is CASSLSRGGGLPEAFF. CDR3 coding DNA: TGTGCCAGCAGCTTATCTCGAGGGGGAGGGCTCCCTGAAGCTTTCTTT.

Comment on this clonotype: A read error is possible here, since a much larger clone lies one base away. V gene TRBV29-1 combines with J gene TRBJ2-7, with 7 bases aligning to TRBD1. With 4 bases clipped from V and 3 bases from J, the junction kept 3 bases outside the gene matches. The CDR3 runs 12 residues. Germline V CDR1 and CDR2: SQVTM, ANQGSEA. CDR3 DNA sequence: TGCAGCGTTGTGTACAGGGGCTACGAGCAGTACTTC. It specifies CSVVYRGYEQYF.

This clonotype has only a few counts. This chain connects TRBV3-1 to TRBJ2-5, with D possibly being TRBD1 or TRBD2 (5 bases each). This CDR3 contains 16 residues. Trimming took 6 bases from V and 4 from J, leaving 21 bases between them. CDR1 is LGHDT, CDR2 YNNKEL, per germline (reference sequence). DNA for the CDR3: TGTGCCAGCAGTCCTTACTTAGGGGCGAGGGGAGAGACCCAGTACTTC. Translation gives CASSPYLGARGETQYF.

The rearrangement uses TRBV20-1 and TRBJ1-2; D may be TRBD1 (5 bases). Deletions cut 5 bases from V and 4 bases from J, with 11 bases between. The germline gives CDR1 DFQATT, CDR2 SNEGSKA (reference sequence). The CDR3 is 12 amino acids. CDR3 DNA sequence: TGCAGTGCTGGAGGGGTTGGCTATGGCTACACCTTC. Translating gives CSAGGVGYGYTF.

V usage is TRBV10-3 and J usage is TRBJ1-1, with D tentatively TRBD1 (6 bases). Germline assignment: CDR1 ENHRY and CDR2 SYGVKD. The CDR3 has 13 residues. V lost 9 bases and J 1 base, leaving 12 bases between the germline ends. The CDR3 loop reads CAITDSTNTEAFF. CDR3 nucleotides: TGTGCCATAACGGACAGCACGAACACTGAAGCTTTCTTT.

The chain uses TRBV2 and TRBJ1-4; D gene unclear. The V end lost 1 base, the J end lost 4 bases, and 4 bases lay between the germline ends. The CDR3 consists of 13 residues. CDR1 is SNHLY, CDR2 FYNNEI, per germline. In DNA, the CDR3 is TGTGCCAGCAGTGAAGGAGATAATGAAAAACTGTTTTTT. Translating gives CASSEGDNEKLFF.

Many counts were recorded for this clonotype. The chain links TRBV29-1 to TRBJ2-5, with D perhaps matching TRBD2 (5 bases). The CDR3 has 14 residues. The germline gives CDR1 SQVTM, CDR2 ANQGSEA. Trimming took off 3 bases at V and 0 bases at J, with 11 bases between the two ends. CDR3 in amino acids: CSVELAKDQETQYF. Here the CDR3 DNA reads TGCAGCGTTGAGTTAGCGAAAGACCAAGAGACCCAGTACTTC.

This chain uses TRBV9 with TRBJ2-3; 11 bases fit TRBD2. J gave up 2 bases and V 0 bases, and 5 bases lay outside the gene matches. This CDR3 is built from 17 residues. Germline assignment: CDR1 SGDLS and CDR2 YYNGEE. The CDR3 spells CASSVGLTSGVTDTQYF. CDR3 coding DNA: TGTGCCAGCAGCGTAGGTTTGACTAGCGGGGTCACAGATACGCAGTATTTT.

This chain joins TRBV25-1 and TRBJ2-1, with TRBD1 as a possible D gene (5 bases). Germline V lookup: CDR1 MGHDK, CDR2 SYGVNS. This CDR3 is built from 15 residues. Trimming stripped 1 base from V and 4 bases from J, with 11 bases between. The CDR3: CASSELAGNYNEQFF. The CDR3 DNA reads TGTGCCAGCAGTGAATTGGCAGGGAATTACAATGAGCAGTTCTTC.

The rearrangement joins TRBV15 to TRBJ2-7, with D possibly TRBD2 on 5 matching bases. CDR3 length: 13 amino acids. CDR1 and CDR2 from the germline V gene are LNHNV and YYDKDF (reference sequence). Trimming cost V 8 bases and J 4 bases, with 15 bases left between them. CDR3: CATGGHLLYEQYF. The CDR3, as DNA: TGTGCCACCGGAGGTCATCTCTTGTACGAGCAGTACTTC.

A remark on this clonotype: A read error may explain this, as a much larger clone is one base away. The chain joins TRBV15 to TRBJ2-5; 8 nucleotides match TRBD1. The CDR3 spans 14 residues. The germline gives CDR1 LNHNV, CDR2 YYDKDF (reference sequence). J was trimmed by 11 bases and V by 0 bases; bases with no gene match: 8. The CDR3 region has the DNA TGTGCCACCAGCAGAGATCAGGGGGCCTACGGGCAGTACTTC. This codes for CATSRDQGAYGQYF.

A note on this clonotype: One junction end disagrees with the germline gene, perhaps due to a read error. This chain links TRBV11-2 with TRBJ1-1; D unclear. CDR3 length equals 12 residues. Germline V gene lookup returns CDR1 SGHAT and CDR2 FQNNGV. CDR3 nucleotide sequence: TGTGCCAGCAACTTAGCGACCCAGTCAGCTTTCTTT. Translated, it gives CASNLATQSAFF.

The V call is TRBV20-1, the J call TRBJ1-2, with TRBD1 identical over 9 bases. Germline V gives CDR1 DFQATT, CDR2 SNEGSKA (reference sequence). V dropped 6 bases and J dropped 7; count of bases not matched to a gene: 12. This CDR3 contains 14 residues. The CDR3 nucleotides read TGCAGTGCCAAAGGGACAGGGTTCCCTCGTGGCTACACCTTC. It codes for CSAKGTGFPRGYTF.

V gene TRBV7-2 combines with J gene TRBJ1-5, with 7 bases aligning to TRBD1. The CDR3 spans 15 residues. Unmatched junction bases numbered 13, after V lost 5 bases and J lost 9 bases. CDR1 is SGHTA and CDR2 is FQGNSA in the germline V gene. The CDR3 DNA follows: TGTGCCAGCAGCCCAGGGGGGGTGGAGCGTGGGCCCCAGCATTTT. This sequence encodes CASSPGGVERGPQHF.

The CDR3 DNA sequence: TGCGCCAGCAGCCAACGAGTACGAGGGACAGAAGAGACCCAGTACTTC. Its protein is CASSQRVRGTEETQYF. The V gene is TRBV4-1, the J gene TRBJ2-5; 7 nucleotides match TRBD1. In germline, CDR1 is MGHRA, CDR2 YSYEKL. There are 16 residues in the CDR3. With V trimmed by 2 bases and J by 3 bases, 9 bases remained unmatched.

This clonotype was found once. V usage is TRBV4-2 and J usage is TRBJ2-1, with 9 bases identical to TRBD2. The CDR3 contains 15 residues. The ends lost 3 bases at V and 5 bases at J; junction bases unmatched: 5. CDR1 and CDR2 (germline): LGHNA, YNFKEQ. CDR3 DNA sequence: TGTGCCAGCAGCCAGAGGACTAGCGCCGACAATGAGCAGTTCTTC. It specifies CASSQRTSADNEQFF.

V is TRBV12-3 or TRBV12-4 and J is TRBJ2-7; D perhaps matches TRBD2 (6 bases). The CDR3 has 13 residues. Trimming shortened V by 8 bases and J by 3 bases, and 14 bases separated the two germline ends. The DNA for the CDR3 is TGTGCCAGCCGGGGCGGGGACTTCTACGAGCAGTACTTC. Translating it yields CASRGGDFYEQYF.

This clonotype was picked up a small number of times. The chain employs TRBV12-3 or TRBV12-4 and TRBJ1-2; no firm D call. The CDR3 has 13 residues. V was cut by 5 bases and J by 2 bases, with 9 bases left in between. The CDR3 DNA sequence: TGTGCCAGCAGTGCGACTCGGAACTATGGCTACACCTTC. Translated: CASSATRNYGYTF.

This rearrangement joins TRBV5-1 to TRBJ1-4; D call uncertain. The V gene's germline CDR1 is SGHRS and CDR2 YFSETQ. The CDR3 runs to 14 residues. V was trimmed by 7 bases and J by 7 bases, leaving 17 bases between them. Here the CDR3 reads CASREVMGGEKLFF. CDR3 nucleotide sequence: TGCGCCAGCCGGGAGGTTATGGGCGGTGAAAAACTGTTTTTT.

The V gene is TRBV20-1, the J gene TRBJ1-1; D is unresolved. CDR3 length equals 13 residues. CDR1 and CDR2 (germline): DFQATT, SNEGSKA (reference sequence). Deletions cut 2 bases from V and 3 bases from J, with 10 bases between. The CDR3: CSARRTDYTEAFF. As DNA, the CDR3 is TGCAGTGCTAGACGAACAGATTACACTGAAGCTTTCTTT.

A few counts support this clonotype. The chain is built from TRBV11-2 and TRBJ2-7; TRBD2 might be the D (5 bases). V lost 2 bases to trimming and J lost 2 bases, with 22 bases between them. Germline assignment: CDR1 SGHAT and CDR2 FQNNGV. The CDR3 covers 18 residues. Here the CDR3 reads CASSLRHTAGIRPYEQYF. CDR3 nucleotide sequence: TGTGCCAGCAGCTTACGGCACACCGCCGGGATACGACCCTACGAGCAGTACTTC.

The chain links TRBV5-6 to TRBJ2-3; D perhaps matches TRBD2 (6 bases). The CDR3 has 15 residues. Germline CDR1 and CDR2: SGHDT and YYEEEE. Between the trimmed V and J ends, which lost 4 bases and 6 bases, there was a span of 18 bases. The CDR3 sequence: CASSEPGLTKDTQYF. The CDR3 region has the DNA TGTGCCAGCAGCGAGCCGGGACTTACCAAGGATACGCAGTATTTT.

V is TRBV7-2 and J is TRBJ2-5; possible D gene TRBD1, 6 bases. The end of the DNA is better explained by TRBJ2-7, so the J call may be wrong. Germline-derived CDR1 and CDR2 are SGHTA and FQGNSA. The CDR3 consists of 13 residues. The CDR3 loop is CASSTQQGLEQYF. CDR3 coding DNA: TGTGCCAGCAGCACCCAACAGGGTCTCGAGCAGTACTTC.

As regards this clonotype: Germline and junction disagree at one end, which may indicate a read error. The chain combines TRBV24-1 with TRBJ2-3; no clear D gene. This CDR3 contains 15 residues. CDR1 and CDR2 from the germline V gene are KGHDR and SFDVKD. The CDR3 region has the DNA TGTACCACCAGTGATTTGGCGCCAGGTTCAGATACGCAGTATTTT. Translating gives CTTSDLAPGSDTQYF.

This clonotype came up a few times. The genes are TRBV7-2 and TRBJ2-5, with 7 bases aligning to TRBD1. CDR3 length: 14 amino acids. The J segment lost 6 bases and the V segment lost 1 base, leaving 5 bases of the junction unmatched. CDR1 and CDR2 from the germline V gene are SGHTA and FQGNSA. The CDR3 protein is CASSLGRGPKTQYF. CDR3 nucleotides: TGTGCCAGCAGCTTAGGAAGGGGGCCAAAGACCCAGTACTTC. Complete variable domain (other parts from reference TRBV7-2 and TRBJ2-5): GAGVSQSPSNKVTEKGKDVELRCDPISGHTALYWYRQSLGQGLEFLIYFQGNSAPDKSGLPSDRFSAERTGGSVSTLTIQRTQQEDSAVYLCASSLGRGPKTQYFGPGTRLLVL.

The chain combines TRBV19 with TRBJ2-1; D perhaps matches TRBD2 (5 bases). V shed 5 bases and J shed 9 bases, with 20 bases lying between them. The germline V gene has CDR1 LNHDA and CDR2 SQIVND (reference sequence). The CDR3 consists of 15 residues. This chain's CDR3 is CASSLARPQLVEQFF. CDR3 sequence (DNA): TGTGCCAGTAGTCTAGCTAGGCCTCAACTCGTTGAGCAGTTCTTC.